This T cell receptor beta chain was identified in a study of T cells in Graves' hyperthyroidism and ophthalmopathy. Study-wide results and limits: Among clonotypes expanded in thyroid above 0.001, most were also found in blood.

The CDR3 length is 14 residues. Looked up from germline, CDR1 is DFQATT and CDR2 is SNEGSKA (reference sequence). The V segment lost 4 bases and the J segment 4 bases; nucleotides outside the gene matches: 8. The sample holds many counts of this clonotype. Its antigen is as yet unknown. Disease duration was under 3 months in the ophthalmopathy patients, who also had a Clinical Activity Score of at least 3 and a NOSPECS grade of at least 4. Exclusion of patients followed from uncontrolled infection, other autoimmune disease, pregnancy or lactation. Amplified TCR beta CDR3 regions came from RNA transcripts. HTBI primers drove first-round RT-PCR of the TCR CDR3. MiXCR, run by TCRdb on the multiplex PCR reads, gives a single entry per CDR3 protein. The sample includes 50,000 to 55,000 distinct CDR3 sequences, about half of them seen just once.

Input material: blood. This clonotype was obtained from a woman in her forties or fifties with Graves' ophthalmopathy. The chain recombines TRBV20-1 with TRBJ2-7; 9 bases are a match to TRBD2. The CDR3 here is CSAIGTSQTYEQYF. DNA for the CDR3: TGCAGTGCTATCGGGACTAGCCAAACTTACGAGCAGTACTTC.